The 11 T cell receptor beta chains below all came from one sample that was sequenced in a study of sequential checkpoint blockade in melanoma. The treatment was: randomized to nivolumab then ipilimumab (arm A) or the reverse (arm B). Clones were read by immunoSEQ multiplex PCR, and TCRdb kept only the in-frame ones, dropping some. The sample lists around 39,000 clones, 70% to 90% seen once, with around 5.1% in the top ten. The sequences come from CD8+ T cells sorted from blood (inferred from file names), collected from a patient given nivolumab and ipilimumab in sequence. Every receptor here comes from a human donor with melanoma.

V gene TRBV18 combines with J gene TRBJ1-1; no clear D gene. The germline gives CDR1 KGHSH, CDR2 LQKENI. The CDR3 length is 16 residues. V was cut by 2 bases and J by 1 base, with 14 bases left in between. The CDR3: CASSPKERNPNTEAFF. The CDR3 DNA reads as TGTGCCAGCTCACCAAAGGAGAGAAATCCGAACACTGAAGCTTTCTTT.

V usage is TRBV5-8 and J usage is TRBJ2-7; 8 bases fit TRBD1. J lost 3 bases, V lost 6 bases, and 8 bases had no gene match. CDR3 length equals 14 residues. Germline CDR1 reads SGHTS; CDR2 reads YDEGEE. The CDR3 here is CASIPGTGHYEQYF. In DNA, the CDR3 is TGTGCCAGCATTCCTGGGACAGGCCACTACGAGCAGTACTTC. Looking up the rest from reference TRBV5-8 and TRBJ2-7 gives the full variable domain: EAGVTQSPTHLIKTRGQQATLRCSPISGHTSVYWYQQALGLGLQFLLWYDEGEERNRGNFPPRFSGRQFPNYSSELNVNALELEDSALYLCASIPGTGHYEQYFGPGTRLTVT.

The chain uses TRBV13 and TRBJ2-2; 13 nucleotides align to TRBD2. After removal of 5 bases from V and 0 bases from J, the junction contained 9 bases not matched to a gene. This CDR3 region has 19 residues. The V gene's germline CDR1 is PRHDT and CDR2 FYEKMQ (reference sequence). CDR3 sequence reads: CASSGGLGTSGANTGELFF. CDR3 bases: TGTGCCAGCAGCGGAGGACTGGGGACTAGCGGGGCGAACACCGGGGAGCTGTTTTTT.

The V call is TRBV27, the J call TRBJ1-3, with D perhaps matching TRBD1 (5 bases). Germline values: CDR1 MNHEY, CDR2 SMNVEV (reference sequence). CDR3 length: 14 residues. Trimming pared 5 bases from V and 4 bases from J, leaving 12 bases between. For the CDR3, the DNA is TGTGCCAGCAGTCAGACAGTCTACGGAAACACCATATATTTT. It encodes CASSQTVYGNTIYF.

As to this clone: The junction differs from germline at one of its ends, possibly a read error. This chain links TRBV27 with TRBJ2-7; 10 bases fit TRBD2. Per the germline V gene, CDR1 is MNHEY and CDR2 is SMNVEV (reference sequence). The CDR3 has 14 amino acids. The CDR3 protein is CASKASGRLGEQCF. The CDR3 nucleotides read TGTGCCAGCAAAGCTAGCGGGAGATTGGGCGAGCAGTGCTTC.

The chain recombines TRBV11-3 with TRBJ2-2; 8 nucleotides align to TRBD2. The germline CDR1 and CDR2 sequences are SGHNT and YENEEA. V shed 3 bases, J shed 8 bases, and the junction held 8 bases outside the gene matches. The CDR3 runs to 15 residues. The CDR3 DNA sequence: TGTGCCAGCAGCTTGTCAGCGGGGGAGGAAGGGGAGCTGTTTTTT. Translated: CASSLSAGEEGELFF.

The J gene is TRBJ2-7, the V gene TRBV5-6, with 8 positions matching TRBD2. The CDR3 length is 15 residues. With 4 bases clipped from V and 3 bases from J, the junction kept 9 bases outside the gene matches. In germline, CDR1 is SGHDT, CDR2 YYEEEE. Here the CDR3 reads CASSIIGAGVYEQYF. The CDR3 region has the DNA TGTGCCAGCAGCATTATTGGAGCGGGAGTCTACGAGCAGTACTTC.

The gene calls are TRBV7-8 and TRBJ2-1; tentative D call: TRBD2 (6 bases). This CDR3 is built from 17 residues. CDR1 and CDR2 from the germline V gene are SGHVS and FQNEAQ. V was clipped by 5 bases and J by 3 bases, with 20 bases between them. The CDR3 sequence: CASSPAHTGVYYNEQFF. The CDR3 DNA is TGTGCCAGCAGCCCAGCTCATACGGGGGTTTACTACAATGAGCAGTTCTTC.

V gene TRBV5-4 combines with J gene TRBJ2-2; 7 nucleotides agree with TRBD1. This CDR3 has 14 amino acids. The germline gives CDR1 SGHNT, CDR2 YYREEE (reference sequence). Trimming took 0 bases from V and 6 from J; bases not matched to a gene: 2. CDR3 residues: CASSLGDRPGELFF. DNA for the CDR3: TGTGCCAGCAGCTTGGGGGACAGACCCGGGGAGCTGTTTTTT.

The chain links TRBV15 to TRBJ2-5, with TRBD1 identical over 10 bases. The DNA end is more similar to TRBJ2-7, so the J call may be wrong. Per germline, CDR1 LNHNV and CDR2 YYDKDF (reference sequence). This CDR3 has 17 residues. The DNA for the CDR3 is TGTGCCACCAGCAGAGATAACTTCGGGACAGGGGACCACGAGCAGTACTTC. Its translation is CATSRDNFGTGDHEQYF.

The chain joins TRBV27 to TRBJ2-7; no reliable D call. With 6 bases removed from V and 6 bases from J, the gap between germline ends came to 12 bases. This CDR3 comprises 12 residues. Germline CDR1 reads MNHEY; CDR2 reads SMNVEV (reference sequence). The CDR3 reads CASSQTLREQYF. CDR3 in DNA: TGTGCCAGCAGCCAAACTTTACGCGAGCAGTACTTC.